This entry features one T cell receptor beta chain sequence. The sample comes from a study of blood T cell repertoires in COVID-19. This CDR3 contains 15 residues. From germline, CDR1 is SGHTA and CDR2 FQGNSA. V was clipped by 0 bases and J by 0 bases, with 3 bases between them. Using immunoSEQ multiplex PCR, the repertoire was profiled, and TCRdb retains in-frame clones only, with some absent. The sample consists of roughly 200,000 clones, 88% of them appearing once. This TCR was sampled from a woman aged 30 to 39 with acute or convalescent COVID-19. The V call is TRBV7-2, the J call TRBJ1-6; D is unclear. Sequencing was done on a sample of peripheral blood. CDR3 region: CASSLASSYNSPLHF. Written as DNA, the CDR3 is TGTGCCAGCAGCTTAGCTAGCTCCTATAATTCACCCCTCCACTTT.